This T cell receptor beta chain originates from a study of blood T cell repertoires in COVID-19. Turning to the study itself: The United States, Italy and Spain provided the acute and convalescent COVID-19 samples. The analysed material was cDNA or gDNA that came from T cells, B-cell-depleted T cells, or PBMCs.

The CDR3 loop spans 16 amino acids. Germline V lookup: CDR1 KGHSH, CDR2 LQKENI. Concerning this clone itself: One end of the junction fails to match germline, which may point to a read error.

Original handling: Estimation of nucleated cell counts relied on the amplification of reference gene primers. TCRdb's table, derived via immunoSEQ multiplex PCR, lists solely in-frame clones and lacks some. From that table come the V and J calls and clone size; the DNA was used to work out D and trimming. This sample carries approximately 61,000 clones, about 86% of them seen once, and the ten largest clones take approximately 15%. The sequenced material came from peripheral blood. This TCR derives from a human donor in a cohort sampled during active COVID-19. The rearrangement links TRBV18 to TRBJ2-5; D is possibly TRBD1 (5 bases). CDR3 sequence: CASSPRPTVLQGTQYF. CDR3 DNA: TGTGCCAGCTCACCACGCCCGACAGTCCTCCAAGGGACCCAGTACTTC.